This T cell receptor beta chain was recovered during a study of blood T cell repertoires in COVID-19. Looking at the study overall: Whether acute or convalescent, the COVID-19 samples came from the United States, Italy and Spain. PBMCs, B-cell-depleted T cells, or T cells provided the cDNA or gDNA that made up the material.

This clone came up once. CDR3 size: 15 residues. Original processing methods: Reference gene primer amplification gave nucleated cell count estimates. TCRdb keeps only in-frame clones here, not all; method: immunoSEQ multiplex PCR. The D gene and trimming were derived from the DNA, and the V and J assignments and clone size from that table. The top ten clones hold about 15% of a sample with around 83,000 clones, approximately 87% of them seen once. The chain is built from TRBV21-1 and TRBJ1-1. TRBV21-1 is a pseudogene segment. Material: peripheral blood. The origin of this receptor is a woman in her seventies with acute or convalescent COVID-19. The CDR3 DNA reads TGTGCCAAGCTACTTCCTTCTGATCGCCTCGATGAAGCTTTCTTT. Residues: CAKLLPSDRLDEAFF.